This record concerns one T cell receptor beta chain sequence. The data stem from a study of shared clonotypes between healthy human individuals. Assay used: immunoSEQ multiplex PCR; TCRdb lists only in-frame clones, some missing. The sample includes over a million clones, around three quarters seen only once; the top ten take 0.6% to 0.75%. The CDR3 loop spans 13 amino acids. Germline V lookup: CDR1 SGHTA, CDR2 FQGNSA. Trimming shortened V by 2 bases and J by 7 bases, and 11 bases separated the two germline ends. The sample taken for sequencing was memory CD4+ T cells from PBMCs. This sample's subset: CD45RA-negative fraction. The TCR sequence derives from a man younger than 35 in good health. Some clones in this sample may be carry-over from other donors' samples. V usage is TRBV7-2 and J usage is TRBJ1-1; D ambiguous. The CDR3 loop reads CASSLSQSSEAFF. The CDR3 nucleotides read TGTGCCAGCAGCTTATCTCAGAGCAGTGAAGCTTTCTTT.